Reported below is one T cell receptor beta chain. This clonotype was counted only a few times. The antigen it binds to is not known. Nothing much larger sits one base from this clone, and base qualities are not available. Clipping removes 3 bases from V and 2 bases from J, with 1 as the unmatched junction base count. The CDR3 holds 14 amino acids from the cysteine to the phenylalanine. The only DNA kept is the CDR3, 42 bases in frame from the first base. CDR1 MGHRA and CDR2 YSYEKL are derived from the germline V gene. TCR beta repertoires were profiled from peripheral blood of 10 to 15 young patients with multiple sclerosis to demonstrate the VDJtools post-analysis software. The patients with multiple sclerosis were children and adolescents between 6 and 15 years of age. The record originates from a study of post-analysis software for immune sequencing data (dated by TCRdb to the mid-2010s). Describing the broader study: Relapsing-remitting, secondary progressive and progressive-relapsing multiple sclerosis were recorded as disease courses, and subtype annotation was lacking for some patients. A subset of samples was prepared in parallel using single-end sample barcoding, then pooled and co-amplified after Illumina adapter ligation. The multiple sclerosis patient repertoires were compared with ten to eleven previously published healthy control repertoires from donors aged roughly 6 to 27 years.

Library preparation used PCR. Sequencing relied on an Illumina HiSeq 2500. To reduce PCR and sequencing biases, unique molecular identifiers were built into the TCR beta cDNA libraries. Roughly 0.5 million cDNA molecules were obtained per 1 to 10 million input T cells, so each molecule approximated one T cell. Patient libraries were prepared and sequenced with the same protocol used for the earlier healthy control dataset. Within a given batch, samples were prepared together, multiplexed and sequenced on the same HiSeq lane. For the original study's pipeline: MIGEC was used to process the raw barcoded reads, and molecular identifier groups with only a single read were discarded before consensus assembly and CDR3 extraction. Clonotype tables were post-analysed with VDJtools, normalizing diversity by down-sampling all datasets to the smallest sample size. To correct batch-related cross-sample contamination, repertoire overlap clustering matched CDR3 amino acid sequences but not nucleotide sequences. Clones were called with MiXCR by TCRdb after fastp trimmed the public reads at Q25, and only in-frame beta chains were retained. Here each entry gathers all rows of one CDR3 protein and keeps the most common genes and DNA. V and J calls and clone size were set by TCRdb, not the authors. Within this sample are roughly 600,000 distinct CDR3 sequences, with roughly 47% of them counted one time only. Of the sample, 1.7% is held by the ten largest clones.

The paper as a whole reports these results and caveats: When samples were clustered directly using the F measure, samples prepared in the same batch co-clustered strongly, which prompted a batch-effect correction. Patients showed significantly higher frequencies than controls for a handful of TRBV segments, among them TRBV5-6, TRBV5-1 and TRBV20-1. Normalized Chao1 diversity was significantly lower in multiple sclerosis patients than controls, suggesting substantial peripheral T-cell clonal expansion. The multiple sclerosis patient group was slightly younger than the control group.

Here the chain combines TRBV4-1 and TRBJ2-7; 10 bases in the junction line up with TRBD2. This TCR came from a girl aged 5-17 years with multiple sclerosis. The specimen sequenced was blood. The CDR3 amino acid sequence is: CASSQSGGAYEQYF. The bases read TGCGCCAGCAGCCAGAGCGGGGGGGCCTACGAGCAGTACTTC.